This T cell receptor beta chain was sequenced during a study of shared T cell receptors in the human thymus. CDR1 is SGHRS, CDR2 YFSETQ, per germline. V was pared by 3 bases and J by 3 bases, with 9 bases between. This CDR3 is built from 13 residues. The repertoire was sequenced with immunoSEQ multiplex PCR; TCRdb's copy has only in-frame clones and lacks some. The sample consists of some 700,000 clones, approximately 83% of them appearing once. These data also formed part of another study, on human thymus T cells. This second report adds: Healthy Finnish infants undergoing corrective surgery for congenital heart defects were the donors. Thymic samples were excised during corrective heart operations. Biased V and J segment usage appeared in thymus and peripheral blood. Among unrelated individuals, related research reported thymic repertoires that overlapped highly.

This chain links TRBV5-1 with TRBJ2-5; D ambiguous. The source is a girl under two years old with a congenital heart defect. The sequencing sample was made of thymocytes. CDR3 region: CASSWALEETQYF. CDR3 DNA sequence: TGCGCCAGCAGCTGGGCCCTGGAAGAGACCCAGTACTTC.